This record concerns one T cell receptor beta chain sequence. Clones were read by immunoSEQ multiplex PCR, and TCRdb kept only the in-frame ones, dropping some. The sample contains some 79,000 clones, 93% of which appear only once. This sample is part of a study of control samples from healthy donors and cancer patients. The sample comprised PBMCs. The TCR comes from a woman aged 40 to 55 with lung cancer.

In DNA, the CDR3 is TGTGCCTGGAATCGCTACGACAGCGCGGGCAATCAGCCCCAGCATTTT. The encoded protein is CAWNRYDSAGNQPQHF. This chain connects TRBV30 to TRBJ1-5, with a weak D call TRBD1 (5 bases). The CDR3 runs to 16 residues. Germline-derived CDR1 and CDR2 are GTSNPN and SVGIG (reference sequence). V lost 4 bases to trimming and J lost 2 bases, with 18 bases between them.